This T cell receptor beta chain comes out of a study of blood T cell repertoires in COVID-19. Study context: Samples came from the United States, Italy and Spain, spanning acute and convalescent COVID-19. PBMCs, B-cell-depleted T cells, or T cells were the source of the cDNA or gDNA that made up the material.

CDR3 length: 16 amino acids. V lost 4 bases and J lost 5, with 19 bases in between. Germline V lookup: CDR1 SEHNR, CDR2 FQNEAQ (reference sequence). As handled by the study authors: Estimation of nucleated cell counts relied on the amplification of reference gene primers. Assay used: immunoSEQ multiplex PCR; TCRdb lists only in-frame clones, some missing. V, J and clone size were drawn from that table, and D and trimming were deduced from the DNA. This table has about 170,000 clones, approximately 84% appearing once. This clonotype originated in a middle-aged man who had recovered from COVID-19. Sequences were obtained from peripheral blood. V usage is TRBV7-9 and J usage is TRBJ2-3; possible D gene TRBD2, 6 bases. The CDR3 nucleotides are TGTGCCAGCAGCTCGCCCCTAGCGAGGGAAGGAGATACGCAGTATTTT. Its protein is CASSSPLAREGDTQYF.